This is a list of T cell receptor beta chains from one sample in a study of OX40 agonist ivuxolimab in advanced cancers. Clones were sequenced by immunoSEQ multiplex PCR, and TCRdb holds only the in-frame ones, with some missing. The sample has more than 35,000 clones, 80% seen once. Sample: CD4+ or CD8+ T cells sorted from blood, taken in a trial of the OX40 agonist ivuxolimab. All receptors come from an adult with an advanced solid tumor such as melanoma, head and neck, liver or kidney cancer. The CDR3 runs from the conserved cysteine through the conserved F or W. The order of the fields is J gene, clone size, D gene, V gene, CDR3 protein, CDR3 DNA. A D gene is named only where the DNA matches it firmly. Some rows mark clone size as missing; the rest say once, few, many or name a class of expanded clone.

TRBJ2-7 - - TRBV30 CAWSPPFYEQYF TGTGCCTGGAGCCCGCCTTTCTACGAGCAGTACTTC
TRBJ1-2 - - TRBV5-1 CASSPRPGTEDGYTF TGCGCCAGCAGCCCAAGACCCGGGACGGAAGATGGCTACACCTTC
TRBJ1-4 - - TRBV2 CASSESGRTNEKLFF TGTGCCAGCAGTGAATCGGGACGGACTAATGAAAAACTGTTTTTT
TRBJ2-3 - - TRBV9 CASSVLGGADTQYF TGTGCCAGCAGCGTACTGGGGGGAGCAGATACGCAGTATTTT
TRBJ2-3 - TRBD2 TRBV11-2 CASSFNWVSGRRSTDTQYF TGTGCCAGCAGCTTTAATTGGGTTAGCGGGAGGCGGAGCACAGATACGCAGTATTTT
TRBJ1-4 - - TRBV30 CAWNLRLGDEKLFF TGTGCCTGGAATCTGCGGCTGGGGGATGAAAAACTGTTTTTT
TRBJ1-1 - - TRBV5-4 CASQLGRGGNTEAFF TGTGCCAGCCAGCTGGGCAGGGGAGGGAACACTGAAGCTTTCTTT
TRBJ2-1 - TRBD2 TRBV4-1 CASSPPPGTSGRAREQFF TGCGCCAGCAGCCCCCCACCCGGGACTAGCGGGAGGGCCCGTGAGCAGTTCTTC
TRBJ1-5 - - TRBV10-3 CAIALAGDNQPQHF TGTGCCATCGCCCTGGCAGGGGACAATCAGCCCCAGCATTTT
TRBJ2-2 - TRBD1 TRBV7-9 CASRRDRAGELFF TGTGCCAGCAGGCGTGACAGGGCTGGGGAGCTGTTTTTT
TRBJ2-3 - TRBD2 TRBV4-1 CASSQDRGSGDTQYF TGCGCCAGCAGCCAAGATCGCGGGAGCGGGGATACGCAGTATTTT
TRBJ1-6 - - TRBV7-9 CASSLFVEGQGLSNSPLHF TGTGCCAGCAGCTTATTCGTCGAGGGTCAGGGGTTGAGTAATTCACCCCTCCACTTT
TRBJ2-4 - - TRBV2 CASSERNIQYF TGTGCCAGCAGCGAAAGGAACATTCAGTACTTC
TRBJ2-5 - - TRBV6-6 CASIEQSTQYF TGTGCCAGCATAGAGCAGTCGACCCAGTACTTC
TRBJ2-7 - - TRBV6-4 CASKGHYSSYEQYF TGTGCCAGCAAGGGACATTATAGCTCCTACGAGCAGTACTTC
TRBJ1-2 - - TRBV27 CASSLQANYGYTF TGTGCCAGCAGTTTACAGGCCAACTATGGCTACACCTTC
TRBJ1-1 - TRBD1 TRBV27 CASSPRDRGWTEAFF TGTGCCAGCAGTCCCAGGGACAGGGGGTGGACTGAAGCTTTCTTT
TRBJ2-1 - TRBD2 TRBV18 CASSLKPGLADTGAYNEQFF TGTGCCAGCTCACTCAAACCGGGACTAGCGGACACAGGCGCCTACAATGAGCAGTTCTTC
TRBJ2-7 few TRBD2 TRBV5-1 CASSSSGEPKSPYEQYF TGCGCCAGCAGCTCTAGCGGGGAACCTAAATCTCCTTACGAGCAGTACTTC
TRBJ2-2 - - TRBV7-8 CASTGAGLYGELFF TGTGCCAGCACCGGGGCAGGGCTTTACGGGGAGCTGTTTTTT
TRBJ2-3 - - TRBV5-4 CASSLDRGTDTQYF TGTGCCAGCAGCTTGGATCGCGGCACAGATACGCAGTATTTT
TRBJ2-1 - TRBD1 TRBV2 CASRARQGSGEQFF TGTGCCAGCAGGGCACGACAGGGGTCGGGTGAGCAGTTCTTC
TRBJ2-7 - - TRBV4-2 CASSQDVRRDYGYEQYF TGTGCCAGCAGCCAAGACGTCCGCAGGGATTACGGCTACGAGCAGTACTTC
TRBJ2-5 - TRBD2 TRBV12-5 CASGFPASGQETQYF TGTGCTAGTGGTTTCCCGGCTAGCGGGCAAGAGACCCAGTACTTC
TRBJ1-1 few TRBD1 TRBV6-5 CASSTGTAEAFF TGTGCCAGCAGTACCGGGACAGCTGAAGCTTTCTTT
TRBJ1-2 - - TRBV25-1 CASSFQDGSRGYTF TGTGCCAGCAGTTTCCAGGACGGGAGTCGAGGCTACACCTTC
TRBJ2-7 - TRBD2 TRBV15 CATSRGGLAGGEQYF TGTGCCACCAGCAGAGGGGGACTAGCGGGAGGCGAGCAGTACTTC
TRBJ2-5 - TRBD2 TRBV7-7 CASSPRGSGGTQYF TGTGCCAGCAGCCCGCGGGGGTCCGGCGGGACCCAGTACTTC
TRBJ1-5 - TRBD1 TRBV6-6 CASSYFGQGDQPQHF TGTGCCAGCAGTTACTTTGGACAGGGGGATCAGCCCCAGCATTTT
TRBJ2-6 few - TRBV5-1 CASSLTGSGANVLTF TGCGCCAGCAGCTTGACCGGGTCTGGGGCCAACGTCCTGACTTTC
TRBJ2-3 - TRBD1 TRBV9 CASSAGTGDFGTDTQYF TGTGCCAGCAGCGCCGGGACAGGCGACTTCGGCACAGATACGCAGTATTTT
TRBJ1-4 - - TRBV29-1 CSVGAAGVGEKLFF TGCAGCGTTGGTGCGGCAGGGGTGGGAGAAAAACTGTTTTTT
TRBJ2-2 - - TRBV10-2 CASSAKRSASNTGELFF TGCGCCAGCAGTGCCAAGAGATCAGCCTCGAACACCGGGGAGCTGTTTTTT
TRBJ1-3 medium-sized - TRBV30 CAWSVSGRNTIYF TGTGCCTGGAGTGTGTCAGGGAGAAACACCATATATTTT
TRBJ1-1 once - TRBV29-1 CSVDSLGVEAFF TGCAGCGTTGATAGTCTTGGGGTGGAGGCTTTCTTT
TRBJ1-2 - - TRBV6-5 CASSYSETAYGYTF TGTGCCAGCAGTTACTCTGAGACAGCCTATGGCTACACCTTC
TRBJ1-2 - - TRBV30 CASGLGYGYTF TGTGCCTCTGGTCTGGGCTATGGCTACACCTTC
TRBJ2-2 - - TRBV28 CASSFPGAGELFF TGTGCCAGCAGTTTCCCAGGCGCCGGGGAGCTGTTTTTT
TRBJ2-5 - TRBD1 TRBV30 CAWSKTGTGLWTQYF TGTGCCTGGAGTAAAACCGGGACAGGACTATGGACCCAGTACTTC
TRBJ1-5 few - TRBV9 CASSATDYNQPQHF TGTGCCAGCAGCGCGACAGATTACAATCAGCCCCAGCATTTT
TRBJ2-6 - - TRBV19 CASSIGTSGANVLTF TGTGCCAGTAGTATCGGAACATCTGGGGCCAACGTCCTGACTTTC
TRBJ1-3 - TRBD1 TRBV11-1 CASRQIDRGGGNTIYF TGTGCCAGCAGACAAATCGACAGGGGAGGAGGAAACACCATATATTTT
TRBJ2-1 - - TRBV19 CASSIGGGRYNEQFF TGTGCCAGTAGTATCGGAGGGGGGAGATACAATGAGCAGTTCTTC
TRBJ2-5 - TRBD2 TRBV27 CASSYAAGASEQYF TGTGCCAGCAGTTATGCCGCGGGAGCTAGTGAGCAGTACTTC
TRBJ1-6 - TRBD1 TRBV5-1 CASSLEATGGNSPLHF TGCGCCAGCAGCTTGGAGGCGACAGGGGGAAATTCACCCCTCCACTTT
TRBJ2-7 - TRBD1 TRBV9 CASSLYRGAYMWEQYF TGTGCCAGCAGCTTATACAGGGGGGCCTATATGTGGGAGCAGTACTTC
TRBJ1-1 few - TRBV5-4 CASSLEAGRNTEAFF TGTGCCAGCAGCTTGGAGGCGGGGCGGAACACTGAAGCTTTCTTT
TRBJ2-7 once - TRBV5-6 CASSLGTTYEQYF TGTGCCAGCAGCTTGGGGACAACCTACGAGCAGTACTTC
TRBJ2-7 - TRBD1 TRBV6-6 CASSYWTGGRSYEQYF TGTGCCAGCAGTTACTGGACAGGGGGTAGGTCCTACGAGCAGTACTTC
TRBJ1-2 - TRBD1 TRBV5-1 CASSYGQAYGYTF TGCGCCAGCAGCTACGGACAGGCCTATGGCTACACCTTC
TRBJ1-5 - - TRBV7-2 CASSYGTREAQPQHF TGTGCCAGCAGTTACGGGACACGGGAGGCTCAGCCCCAGCATTTT